The 27 T cell receptor beta chains listed next were all sequenced from one sample in a study of shared clonotypes between healthy human individuals. This table comes from immunoSEQ multiplex PCR, and its TCRdb copy is limited to in-frame clones, with some not included. This table holds some 2,000,000 clones, roughly 95% found once. Input material: naive CD4+ T cells sorted from blood. Subset denoted: CD45RA+ positively selected. The origin of the receptors is a man in his late teens or twenties in good health.

The rearrangement links TRBV27 to TRBJ2-7; the D gene is possibly TRBD1 (5 bases). This CDR3 contains 14 residues. Trimming shortened V by 2 bases and J by 3 bases, and 11 bases separated the two germline ends. Per germline, CDR1 MNHEY and CDR2 SMNVEV (reference sequence). The DNA of the CDR3 is TGTGCCAGCAGTTTAAGCCCAGGGCTCTACGAGCAGTACTTC. Its protein is CASSLSPGLYEQYF.

A word on this clone: Other nucleotide sequences in the sample specify the same CDR3. The chain has TRBV7-3 and TRBJ2-3, with a weak D call TRBD2 (5 bases). Trimming cost V 2 bases and J 1 base, with 10 bases left between them. The CDR3 covers 15 residues. CDR1 is SGHTA, CDR2 FQGTGA, per germline. The CDR3 sequence is CASSLGSGGTDTQYF. The CDR3 DNA reads as TGTGCCAGCAGCTTAGGGTCCGGGGGCACAGATACGCAGTATTTT.

This chain joins TRBV6-5 and TRBJ2-7; D is unresolved. Germline V gives CDR1 MNHEY, CDR2 SVGAGI. There are 15 residues in the CDR3. V was clipped by 4 bases and J by 1 base, with 14 bases between them. The CDR3 DNA sequence: TGTGCCAGCAGTTCCCTTACCCGCGGATCCTACGAGCAGTACTTC. Translation gives CASSSLTRGSYEQYF.

The rearrangement uses TRBV6-1 and TRBJ1-1; TRBD1 agrees at 7 bases. CDR3 size: 11 residues. The germline CDR1 and CDR2 sequences are MNHNS and SASEGT. Trimming cost V 11 bases and J 6 bases; bases outside gene matches: 6. CDR3 region: CACRDSPEAFF. The CDR3 DNA reads TGTGCCTGCCGGGACAGCCCTGAAGCTTTCTTT.

The rearrangement uses TRBV10-3 and TRBJ1-4; no clear D gene. Trimming left V 2 bases short and J 8 bases short, with 9 bases between. Germline CDR1 is ENHRY and CDR2 is SYGVKD. The length of the CDR3 is 13 residues. CDR3 DNA sequence: TGTGCCATCAGTGAGCGAAGTGGGGAAAAACTGTTTTTT. Translating it yields CAISERSGEKLFF.

This clone was seen only once. The genes are TRBV7-6 and TRBJ1-6; D unclear. CDR1 and CDR2 from the germline V gene are SGHVS and FNYEAQ. The CDR3 runs to 12 residues. The germline V and J ends were trimmed by 5 bases and 5 bases, with 4 bases remaining between them. CDR3 sequence reads: CASSEDNSPLHF. DNA for the CDR3: TGTGCCAGCAGCGAAGATAATTCACCCCTCCACTTT. The full variable domain, completed using reference TRBV7-6 and TRBJ1-6, is GAGVSQSPRYKVTKRGQDVALRCDPISGHVSLYWYRQALGQGPEFLTYFNYEAQQDKSGLPNDRFSAERPEGSISTLTIQRTEQRDSAMYRCASSEDNSPLHFGNGTRLTVT.

The chain couples TRBV30 to TRBJ1-5; D is uncertain. The germline gives CDR1 GTSNPN, CDR2 SVGIG (reference sequence). V was pared by 0 bases and J by 0 bases, with 21 bases between. This CDR3 has 19 residues. The CDR3 spells CAWSVDPPGYVNSNQPQHF. The CDR3, as DNA: TGTGCCTGGAGTGTAGACCCCCCTGGGTACGTGAATAGCAATCAGCCCCAGCATTTT.

V is TRBV6-1 and J is TRBJ1-1; D is perhaps TRBD1 (5 bases). Germline CDR1 reads MNHNS; CDR2 reads SASEGT. Trimming stripped 8 bases from V and 4 bases from J, with 11 bases between. The CDR3 totals 12 residues. CDR3 bases: TGTGCCAGCCGGGAGGGGTTCACTGAAGCTTTCTTT. Its translation: CASREGFTEAFF.

The chain carries TRBV5-4 and TRBJ2-1; 9 bases are a match to TRBD1. Germline loops: CDR1 SGHNT, CDR2 YYREEE (reference sequence). With V trimmed by 8 bases and J by 7 bases, 7 bases remained unmatched. This CDR3 comprises 13 residues. The CDR3 protein is CASVGQGKNEQFF. CDR3 coding DNA: TGTGCCAGTGTGGGACAGGGAAAGAATGAGCAGTTCTTC. The full variable domain, completed using reference TRBV5-4 and TRBJ2-1, is ETGVTQSPTHLIKTRGQQVTLRCSSQSGHNTVSWYQQALGQGPQFIFQYYREEENGRGNFPPRFSGLQFPNYSSELNVNALELDDSALYLCASVGQGKNEQFFGPGTRLTVL.

The chain carries TRBV5-1 and TRBJ2-3, with 7 bases fitting TRBD2. This CDR3 has 17 residues. CDR1 is SGHRS and CDR2 is YFSETQ in the germline V gene. Unmatched junction bases numbered 8, after V lost 0 bases and J lost 1 base. In nucleotides, the CDR3 is TGCGCCAGCAGCTTGGCCTCCTCGGCGGGAGGCACAGATACGCAGTATTTT. It yields the protein CASSLASSAGGTDTQYF.

The chain uses TRBV9 and TRBJ2-7; 9 bases fit TRBD1. CDR3 length: 19 residues. V shed 0 bases and J 2 bases; nucleotides not matched to a gene: 15. Germline CDR1 is SGDLS and CDR2 is YYNGEE. The CDR3 protein is CASSVGWDVGTGRPYEQYF. As DNA, the CDR3 is TGTGCCAGCAGCGTAGGATGGGATGTGGGGACAGGGAGGCCCTACGAGCAGTACTTC. Combining the CDR3 with reference TRBV9 and TRBJ2-7 gives the whole variable domain DSGVTQTPKHLITATGQRVTLRCSPRSGDLSVYWYQQSLDQGLQFLIQYYNGEERAKGNILERFSAQQFPDLHSELNLSSLELGDSALYFCASSVGWDVGTGRPYEQYFGPGTRLTVT.

The DNA of the CDR3 is TGTGCCAGCAAAGACGGAATCCTGAACACCGGGGAGCTGTTTTTT. It codes for CASKDGILNTGELFF. The rearrangement uses TRBV2 and TRBJ2-2; no firm D call. CDR1 is SNHLY and CDR2 is FYNNEI in the germline V gene. The ends were cut back, 7 bases at V and 1 base at J, with 13 bases in the middle. CDR3 size: 15 residues.

This chain joins TRBV6-6 and TRBJ2-6; weak D call: TRBD2 (5 bases). The CDR3 is made up of 16 amino acids. The germline V gene encodes CDR1 MNHNY and CDR2 SVGAGI (reference sequence). The V end was cut by 4 bases, the J end by 0 bases, with 10 bases between. Written as DNA, the CDR3 is TGTGCCAGCAGTTCCCTGGGGAGCTCTGGGGCCAACGTCCTGACTTTC. This encodes CASSSLGSSGANVLTF.

The table lists this clone with a few counts. The chain couples TRBV29-1 to TRBJ1-2; D call uncertain. The germline V gene encodes CDR1 SQVTM and CDR2 ANQGSEA. The V end lost 2 bases, the J end lost 6 bases, and 7 bases lay between the germline ends. The CDR3 extends over 11 amino acids. The chain's CDR3 is CSVETVNGYTF. CDR3 sequence (DNA): TGCAGCGTTGAAACAGTGAATGGCTACACCTTC.

CDR3 region: CATGTGPGNTIYF. CDR3 nucleotides: TGTGCCACAGGGACGGGGCCTGGAAACACCATATATTTT. The rearrangement links TRBV6-1 to TRBJ1-3, with D possibly matching TRBD1 (5 bases). This CDR3 spans 13 amino acids. Trimming cost V 10 bases and J 2 bases, with 12 bases left between them. The germline V gene has CDR1 MNHNS and CDR2 SASEGT.

The chain recombines TRBV10-3 with TRBJ2-7; the match to TRBD1 covers 9 bases. The V segment lost 6 bases and the J segment 5 bases; nucleotides outside the gene matches: 8. This CDR3 contains 14 residues. From germline, CDR1 is ENHRY and CDR2 SYGVKD. The CDR3 spells CAIRNTGGVNEQYF. CDR3 DNA: TGTGCCATCAGGAATACAGGGGGCGTAAACGAGCAGTACTTC.

The rearrangement joins TRBV19 to TRBJ2-3; 13 positions agree with TRBD2. The CDR3 covers 16 residues. Trimming took 5 bases from V and 3 from J; bases not matched to a gene: 5. The germline gives CDR1 LNHDA, CDR2 SQIVND (reference sequence). CDR3 in amino acids: CASSPGLAGVTDTQYF. For the CDR3, the DNA is TGTGCCAGTAGTCCCGGACTAGCGGGGGTAACAGATACGCAGTATTTT.

This clone showed up just once. The rearrangement uses TRBV21-1 and TRBJ2-7. TRBV21-1 is a pseudogene. This CDR3 spans 12 amino acids. CDR3 bases: TGTGCCAGCAGCAAAGGCCCCTACGAGCAGTACTTC. Its translation: CASSKGPYEQYF.

This clone was recorded only once. The genes are TRBV11-3 and TRBJ2-2, with TRBD1 matching over 10 bases. With V trimmed by 4 bases and J by 8 bases, 4 bases remained unmatched. CDR3 length: 14 amino acids. CDR1 and CDR2 (germline): SGHNT, YENEEA. The chain's CDR3 is CASSSGQGVGELFF. In nucleotides, the CDR3 is TGTGCCAGCAGCTCTGGACAGGGGGTTGGGGAGCTGTTTTTT.

The genes are TRBV9 and TRBJ2-1; TRBD2 agrees at 8 bases. Germline CDR1 is SGDLS and CDR2 is YYNGEE. This CDR3 is 17 amino acids long. V shed 0 bases, J shed 4 bases, and the junction held 9 bases outside the gene matches. CDR3: CASSVGGGPLQYNEQFF. In DNA form, the CDR3 reads TGTGCCAGCAGCGTAGGCGGGGGGCCGCTACAATACAATGAGCAGTTCTTC.

The V call is TRBV4-3, the J call TRBJ2-5; tentatively, D is TRBD2 (6 bases). The germline V gene encodes CDR1 LGHNA and CDR2 YSLEER. The length of the CDR3 is 15 residues. V dropped 1 base and J dropped 4 bases, with 13 bases sitting between them. In DNA, the CDR3 is TGCGCCAGCAGCCAAGGGCTTCGGGAGCGAGAGACCCAGTACTTC. As protein: CASSQGLRERETQYF.

The V and J genes are TRBV21-1 and TRBJ2-1; TRBD2 is taken as the D call from the table, unchecked against the DNA. TRBV21-1 is tagged as a pseudogene. There are 15 residues in the CDR3. The CDR3 region is CASSKGGGEYNEQFF. The CDR3 region has the DNA TGTGCCAGCAGCAAAGGGGGAGGGGAATACAATGAGCAGTTCTTC.

With regard to this clone: A junction end diverges from the germline sequence, so it may reflect a read error. The sample carries other DNA sequences with the same CDR3. The chain joins TRBV2 to TRBJ2-7; D gene uncertain. Looked up from germline, CDR1 is SNHLY and CDR2 is FYNNEI. The CDR3 totals 11 residues. CDR3 region: CASSPSHEQYF. Here the CDR3 DNA reads TGTGCCAGCTCCCCCTCCCACGAGCAGTACTTC.

The chain recombines TRBV5-4 with TRBJ1-5; D is perhaps TRBD1 (5 bases). Trimming removed 5 bases from V and 6 bases from J, with 15 bases in between. The CDR3 totals 14 residues. CDR1 SGHNT and CDR2 YYREEE come from the germline V gene (reference sequence). CDR3 in amino acids: CASSPWGSGQPQHF. CDR3 sequence (DNA): TGTGCCAGCAGTCCTTGGGGGTCGGGTCAGCCCCAGCATTTT. The whole variable domain, remainder taken from reference TRBV5-4 and TRBJ1-5, is ETGVTQSPTHLIKTRGQQVTLRCSSQSGHNTVSWYQQALGQGPQFIFQYYREEENGRGNFPPRFSGLQFPNYSSELNVNALELDDSALYLCASSPWGSGQPQHFGDGTRLSIL.

A remark on this clone: An end of the junction does not agree with germline; a read error may underlie this. CDR3 region: CAGSSGQGNYNEQFF. In DNA form, the CDR3 reads TGTGCCGGCAGTTCCGGACAGGGGAATTACAATGAGCAGTTCTTC. The chain employs TRBV28 and TRBJ2-1; 9 bases line up with TRBD1. This CDR3 is built from 15 residues. CDR1 MDHEN and CDR2 SYDVKM come from the germline V gene.

There are a few counts of this clone. The rearrangement links TRBV6-6 to TRBJ1-2; D gene unclear. Trimming took 6 bases from V and 0 from J, leaving 11 bases between them. The germline gives CDR1 MNHNY, CDR2 SVGAGI (reference sequence). CDR3 size: 14 residues. The CDR3 DNA sequence: TGTGCCAGCAGCGACGTGGGAGCTAACTATGGCTACACCTTC. It encodes CASSDVGANYGYTF.

The chain combines TRBV2 with TRBJ2-7; 7 nucleotides agree with TRBD1. Germline assignment: CDR1 SNHLY and CDR2 FYNNEI. The CDR3 spans 15 residues. The junction had 6 bases not matched to a gene; V was cut back by 2 bases and J by 2 bases. DNA of the CDR3: TGTGCCAGCAGTGAACAAGGGACAGAGGCCTACGAGCAGTACTTC. This sequence encodes CASSEQGTEAYEQYF.